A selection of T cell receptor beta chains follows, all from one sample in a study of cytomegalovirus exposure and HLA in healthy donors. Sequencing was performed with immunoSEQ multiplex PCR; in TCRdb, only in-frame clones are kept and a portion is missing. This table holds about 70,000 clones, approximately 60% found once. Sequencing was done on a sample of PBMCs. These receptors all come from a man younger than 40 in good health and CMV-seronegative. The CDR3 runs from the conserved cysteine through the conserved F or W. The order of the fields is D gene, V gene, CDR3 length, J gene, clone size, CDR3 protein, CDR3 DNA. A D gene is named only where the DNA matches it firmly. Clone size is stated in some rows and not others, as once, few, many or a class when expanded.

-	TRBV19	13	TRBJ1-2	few	CASSRLNGRGYTF	TGTGCCAGTAGTAGACTAAACGGGCGCGGCTACACCTTC
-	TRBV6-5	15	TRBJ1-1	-	CASSYSWQGNTEAFF	TGTGCCAGCAGTTACTCTTGGCAGGGGAACACTGAAGCTTTCTTT
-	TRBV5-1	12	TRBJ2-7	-	CASRRGEDEQYF	TGCGCCAGCAGAAGGGGCGAGGACGAGCAGTACTTC
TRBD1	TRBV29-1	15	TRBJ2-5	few	CSAASGTGKQETQYF	TGCAGCGCAGCGAGTGGGACAGGGAAACAAGAGACCCAGTACTTC
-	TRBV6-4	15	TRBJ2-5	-	CASSEQGGGQETQYF	TGTGCCAGCAGTGAGCAGGGAGGCGGTCAAGAGACCCAGTACTTC
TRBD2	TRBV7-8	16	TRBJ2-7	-	CASSPGGTSGVYEQYF	TGTGCCAGCAGCCCAGGCGGGACTAGCGGGGTGTACGAGCAGTACTTC
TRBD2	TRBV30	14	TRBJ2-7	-	CAWRERGGSYEQYF	TGTGCCTGGAGGGAACGGGGGGGCTCCTACGAGCAGTACTTC
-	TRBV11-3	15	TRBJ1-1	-	CASSHPHKEHTEAFF	TGTGCCAGCAGCCACCCCCACAAGGAGCACACTGAAGCTTTCTTT
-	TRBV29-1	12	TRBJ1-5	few	CRVKGVCQPQHF	TGCAGGGTTAAGGGGGTATGTCAGCCCCAGCATTTT
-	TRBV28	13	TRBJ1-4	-	CASSSRGNEKLFF	TGTGCCAGCAGTTCCAGGGGAAATGAAAAACTGTTTTTT
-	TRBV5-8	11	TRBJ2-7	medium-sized	CASSLSGEQYF	TGTGCCAGCAGCCTTTCGGGGGAGCAGTACTTC
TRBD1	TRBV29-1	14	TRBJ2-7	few	CSVEDSGTGYEQYF	TGCAGCGTTGAAGATTCCGGGACAGGCTACGAGCAGTACTTC
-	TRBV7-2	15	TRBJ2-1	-	CASSSYSSSYNEQFF	TGTGCCAGCAGCTCATACAGTAGCTCCTACAATGAGCAGTTCTTC
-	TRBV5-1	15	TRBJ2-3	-	CASSLVRTTTDTQYF	TGCGCCAGCAGCTTGGTTCGGACAACCACAGATACGCAGTATTTT
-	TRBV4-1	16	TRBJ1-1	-	CASSQDKAGENTEAFF	TGCGCCAGCAGCCAAGATAAGGCAGGGGAGAACACTGAAGCTTTCTTT
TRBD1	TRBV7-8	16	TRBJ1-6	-	CASSLQTTGASSPLHF	TGTGCCAGCAGCTTACAGACGACAGGGGCGAGTTCACCCCTCCACTTT
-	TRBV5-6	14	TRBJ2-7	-	CASSGGRSSYEQYF	TGTGCCAGCAGCGGGGGGAGGAGCTCCTACGAGCAGTACTTC
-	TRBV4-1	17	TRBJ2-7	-	CASSQLLAGQGINEQYF	TGCGCCAGCAGCCAACTATTAGCGGGACAGGGTATCAACGAGCAGTACTTC
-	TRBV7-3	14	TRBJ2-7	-	CASSLGDNSYEQYF	TGTGCCAGCAGCTTGGGGGACAACTCCTACGAGCAGTACTTC
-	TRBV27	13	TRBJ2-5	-	CASSFRSQETQYF	TGTGCCAGCAGTTTCAGGTCTCAAGAGACCCAGTACTTC